Presented here are 26 T cell receptor beta chains from one specimen sequenced in a study of early stage breast cancer tumors. The method was immunoSEQ multiplex PCR; TCRdb's version includes in-frame clones alone and lacks a portion of them. The data show 8,500 to 10,000 clones, 60% to 85% seen once. Sequencing was carried out using normal breast tissue next to the tumor. The receptor set was obtained from a person aged 35-49 years with breast cancer.

The chain couples TRBV19 to TRBJ2-7; a possible D gene is TRBD1 (6 bases). CDR3 length: 14 residues. Germline CDR1 and CDR2: LNHDA and SQIVND (reference sequence). V was trimmed by 5 bases and J by 3 bases, leaving 14 bases between them. CDR3 nucleotides: TGTGCCAGTAGTTCGGGGACACGGCGCTACGAGCAGTACTTC. It yields the protein CASSSGTRRYEQYF.

This clone turned up a few times. The chain links TRBV6-6 to TRBJ1-1, with 8 bases identical to TRBD1. Trimming took 5 bases from V and 8 from J; bases not matched to a gene: 7. The CDR3 is 13 residues long. Per germline, CDR1 MNHNY and CDR2 SVGAGI (reference sequence). CDR3 bases: TGTGCCAGCAGTCCCCGGGACAGGAACGAAGCTTTCTTT. It encodes CASSPRDRNEAFF.

V usage is TRBV2 and J usage is TRBJ1-5; 7 nucleotides agree with TRBD1. Germline trimming cut 3 bases from V and 7 bases from J; bases unmatched to any gene: 6. Germline loops: CDR1 SNHLY, CDR2 FYNNEI. The CDR3 spans 14 residues. CDR3 residues: CASSDRGGGQPQHF. The CDR3 nucleotides are TGTGCCAGCAGTGACAGAGGGGGCGGCCAGCCCCAGCATTTT.

The sample holds a few counts of this clone. V and J are TRBV27 and TRBJ2-1; D might be TRBD1 (5 bases). V was clipped by 3 bases and J by 4 bases, with 10 bases between them. This CDR3 has 14 amino acids. Germline CDR1 reads MNHEY; CDR2 reads SMNVEV (reference sequence). CDR3 loop: CASSFSTEYNEQFF. DNA of the CDR3: TGTGCCAGCAGTTTTTCGACAGAATACAATGAGCAGTTCTTC.

The rearrangement links TRBV5-4 to TRBJ1-3, with D hard to call. The CDR3 has 13 residues. V dropped 0 bases and J dropped 4 bases, with 5 bases sitting between them. Germline CDR1 reads SGHNT; CDR2 reads YYREEE (reference sequence). Written as DNA, the CDR3 is TGTGCCAGCAGCTTGGTCCAGGGAAACACCATATATTTT. As protein: CASSLVQGNTIYF.

The rearrangement joins TRBV7-3 to TRBJ2-3; D unresolved. Between the trimmed V and J ends, which lost 7 bases and 4 bases, there was a span of 12 bases. This CDR3 spans 13 amino acids. Looked up from germline, CDR1 is SGHTA and CDR2 is FQGTGA. CDR3 nucleotide sequence: TGTGCCAGCAATCTAAATCCCGCAGATACGCAGTATTTT. As protein: CASNLNPADTQYF.

This chain joins TRBV25-1 and TRBJ2-3, with 10 bases matching TRBD1. Germline lookup yields CDR1 MGHDK and CDR2 SYGVNS. The CDR3 length is 13 residues. J lost 8 bases, V lost 6 bases, and 5 bases had no gene match. CDR3 nucleotide sequence: TGTGCCAGCAGGGGAGACAGGGGGCGTACGCAGTATTTT. Protein sequence: CASRGDRGRTQYF.

This clone was seen only a few times. The rearrangement links TRBV18 to TRBJ1-2; D is undetermined. Germline V gene sequence: CDR1 KGHSH, CDR2 LQKENI. Between the trimmed V and J ends, which lost 0 bases and 3 bases, there was a span of 11 bases. This CDR3 is 15 amino acids long. CDR3 residues: CASSPPIGRDYGYTF. CDR3 nucleotide sequence: TGTGCCAGCTCACCACCGATAGGCCGCGACTATGGCTACACCTTC. Variable domain in full (rest from reference TRBV18 and TRBJ1-2): NAGVMQNPRHLVRRRGQEARLRCSPMKGHSHVYWYRQLPEEGLKFMVYLQKENIIDESGMPKERFSAEFPKEGPSILRIQQVVRGDSAAYFCASSPPIGRDYGYTFGSGTRLTVV.

This clone was recorded only once. The junction and the germline gene differ at one end; a read error may be behind it. This chain uses TRBV4-2 with TRBJ2-3; TRBD2 matches at 11 bases. Germline lookup yields CDR1 LGHNA and CDR2 YNFKEQ. The CDR3 extends over 18 amino acids. The CDR3 DNA reads as TGTGCCAGCAGCCAAGCTTTAGCGGGAGGGCCAGACACAAATACGCAGTATTTT. Amino acids: CASSQALAGGPDTNTQYF.

The rearrangement joins TRBV11-2 to TRBJ2-5; 8 bases fit TRBD1. Germline-derived CDR1 and CDR2 are SGHAT and FQNNGV. Trimming at V came to 3 bases and at J to 4 bases, leaving 1 base not matched to a gene. This CDR3 region has 13 residues. The CDR3 nucleotides are TGTGCCAGCAGCTTCGGACAGGGAGAGACCCAGTACTTC. Amino acids: CASSFGQGETQYF.

The chain combines TRBV7-8 with TRBJ1-2, with 10 nucleotides matching TRBD1. This CDR3 region has 13 residues. CDR1 and CDR2 from the germline V gene are SGHVS and FQNEAQ. The trim removed 3 bases at V and 6 bases at J, leaving 1 base unmatched. The CDR3 region is CASSFGQGDGYTF. As DNA, the CDR3 is TGTGCCAGCAGCTTCGGACAGGGGGATGGCTACACCTTC. The variable domain in full, with the rest retrieved from reference TRBV7-8 and TRBJ1-2, is GAGVSQSPRYKVAKRGQDVALRCDPISGHVSLFWYQQALGQGPEFLTYFQNEAQLDKSGLPSDRFFAERPEGSVSTLKIQRTQQEDSAVYLCASSFGQGDGYTFGSGTRLTVV.

V gene TRBV7-9 combines with J gene TRBJ2-5, with 12 bases lining up with TRBD2. The V and J ends lost 5 bases and 5 bases, in that order; junction bases with no gene match: 9. The CDR3 is made up of 16 amino acids. From germline, CDR1 is SEHNR and CDR2 FQNEAQ (reference sequence). CDR3 coding DNA: TGTGCCAGCAGCCCCAGACTAGCGGGAGATAAGGAGACCCAGTACTTC. It encodes CASSPRLAGDKETQYF.

The gene calls are TRBV5-4 and TRBJ2-1, with D tentatively TRBD1 or TRBD2 (5 bases each). CDR3 size: 17 residues. The ends were cut back, 0 bases at V and 3 bases at J, with 16 bases in the middle. Germline CDR1 and CDR2: SGHNT and YYREEE (reference sequence). This CDR3 is CASSLGLKGTNYNEQFF. In nucleotides, the CDR3 is TGTGCCAGCAGCTTGGGGTTAAAGGGGACGAACTACAATGAGCAGTTCTTC.

The J gene is TRBJ2-1, the V gene TRBV27; 9 bases map to TRBD2. The CDR3 contains 15 residues. Germline-derived CDR1 and CDR2 are MNHEY and SMNVEV (reference sequence). Unmatched junction bases numbered 4, after V lost 1 base and J lost 6 bases. Here the CDR3 reads CASSLFLAGFNEQFF. Written as DNA, the CDR3 is TGTGCCAGCAGTTTATTCCTAGCGGGATTCAATGAGCAGTTCTTC.

The J gene is TRBJ2-7, the V gene TRBV5-1; TRBD2 matches at 7 bases. V lost 0 bases, J lost 1 base, and 7 bases stayed unmatched. Germline V gives CDR1 SGHRS, CDR2 YFSETQ. This CDR3 has 16 residues. The CDR3 DNA follows: TGCGCCAGCAGCTTGGGAATAGCGGGTGGATCCTACGAGCAGTACTTC. Translated: CASSLGIAGGSYEQYF.

The chain is built from TRBV5-1 and TRBJ2-1; D is uncertain. Germline assignment: CDR1 SGHRS and CDR2 YFSETQ. The V end lost 0 bases, the J end lost 2 bases, and 0 bases lay between the germline ends. This CDR3 is 12 amino acids long. CDR3 sequence reads: CASSLAYNEQFF. The CDR3 region has the DNA TGCGCCAGCAGCTTGGCCTACAATGAGCAGTTCTTC. The variable domain in full, completed from reference TRBV5-1 and TRBJ2-1, reads KAGVTQTPRYLIKTRGQQVTLSCSPISGHRSVSWYQQTPGQGLQFLFEYFSETQRNKGNFPGRFSGRQFSNSRSEMNVSTLELGDSALYLCASSLAYNEQFFGPGTRLTVL.

This chain joins TRBV23-1 and TRBJ2-6; D tentatively reads TRBD1 or TRBD2 (6 bases each). TRBV23-1 is designated an ORF whose function remains uncertain. This CDR3 contains 18 residues. V lost 6 bases to trimming and J lost 1 base, with 19 bases between them. The CDR3 protein is CASRVEGGPGSGANVLTF. The CDR3 nucleotides are TGCGCCAGCAGAGTGGAGGGGGGCCCGGGGTCTGGGGCCAACGTCCTGACTTTC.

CDR3 protein: CAISADGATNEKLFF. In DNA, the CDR3 is TGTGCCATCAGTGCGGACGGTGCAACTAATGAAAAACTGTTTTTT. This chain connects TRBV10-3 to TRBJ1-4; D unclear. The germline V and J ends were trimmed by 4 bases and 0 bases, with 9 bases remaining between them. Per the germline V gene, CDR1 is ENHRY and CDR2 is SYGVKD. There are 15 residues in the CDR3.

The chain uses TRBV10-2 and TRBJ1-2, with TRBD1 identical over 7 bases. V gave up 0 bases and J gave up 5 bases; unmatched junction bases: 6. The length of the CDR3 is 15 residues. Per germline, CDR1 WSHSY and CDR2 SAAADI. CDR3 sequence reads: CASSESETGTYGYTF. The CDR3 DNA is TGCGCCAGCAGTGAGTCGGAGACAGGGACTTATGGCTACACCTTC.

The genes are TRBV7-6 and TRBJ2-6; TRBD2 matches 16 bases. This CDR3 comprises 21 residues. Per germline, CDR1 SGHVS and CDR2 FNYEAQ. V gave up 4 bases and J gave up 0 bases; unmatched junction bases: 9. The DNA for the CDR3 is TGTGCCAGCAGCTCCATACCGGGACTAGCGGGAGGGAGCTCTGGGGCCAACGTCCTGACTTTC. This sequence encodes CASSSIPGLAGGSSGANVLTF.

This rearrangement joins TRBV5-1 to TRBJ2-1; 10 bases are shared with TRBD1. Germline CDR1 SGHRS, CDR2 YFSETQ. The CDR3 extends over 14 amino acids. The junction had 3 bases not matched to a gene; V was cut back by 4 bases and J by 5 bases. This chain's CDR3 is CASSPGTGDNEQFF. The CDR3 DNA reads as TGCGCCAGCAGCCCCGGGACAGGGGACAATGAGCAGTTCTTC.

The chain links TRBV19 to TRBJ2-1; 10 bases line up with TRBD2. Germline CDR1 and CDR2: LNHDA and SQIVND (reference sequence). This CDR3 is 16 amino acids long. V dropped 4 bases and J dropped 3; count of bases not matched to a gene: 6. CDR3 sequence reads: CASSKRGLAFYNEQFF. The CDR3 region has the DNA TGTGCCAGTAGTAAACGGGGACTAGCGTTCTACAATGAGCAGTTCTTC.

This clone was seen once. The rearrangement links TRBV27 to TRBJ1-1, with D possibly matching TRBD1 (5 bases). V lost 5 bases to trimming and J lost 1 base, with 17 bases between them. CDR3 size: 16 residues. Germline assignment: CDR1 MNHEY and CDR2 SMNVEV (reference sequence). The CDR3 protein is CASSPWAGGGNTEAFF. As DNA, the CDR3 is TGTGCCAGCAGTCCCTGGGCCGGGGGAGGGAACACTGAAGCTTTCTTT.

The chain combines TRBV6-5 with TRBJ2-7; TRBD2 might be the D (6 bases). The CDR3 is made up of 15 amino acids. Trimming removed 2 bases from V and 3 bases from J, with 14 bases in between. Germline CDR1 is MNHEY and CDR2 is SVGAGI. The CDR3 loop reads CASSYGGGSDYEQYF. The CDR3 nucleotides are TGTGCCAGCAGTTACGGTGGGGGGTCAGACTACGAGCAGTACTTC.

Written as DNA, the CDR3 is TGTGCCTGGACCCAAGGGGCATTGGGACTGTTTTTT. This encodes CAWTQGALGLFF. The J gene is TRBJ1-4, the V gene TRBV30, with D maybe TRBD1 (5 bases). Trimming took off 4 bases at V and 13 bases at J, with 16 bases between the two ends. The CDR3 is made up of 12 amino acids. Germline CDR1 reads GTSNPN; CDR2 reads SVGIG (reference sequence).

This clone was seen only a few times. V is TRBV27 and J is TRBJ2-4; D perhaps matches TRBD1 (5 bases). Germline V CDR1 and CDR2: MNHEY, SMNVEV (reference sequence). Trimming took off 3 bases at V and 2 bases at J, with 14 bases between the two ends. The CDR3 has 16 amino acids. The CDR3 bases are TGTGCCAGCAGTTTTGTTGGGGCTGGGTCCAAAAACATTCAGTACTTC. Translated, it gives CASSFVGAGSKNIQYF.